This T cell receptor (beta chain) emerged from a study of blood T cell repertoires in COVID-19. Overall study: COVID-19 samples from acute and convalescent phases originated in the United States, Italy and Spain. PBMCs, B-cell-depleted T cells, or T cells provided the cDNA or gDNA that made up the material.

V lost 0 bases and J 6 bases, leaving 12 bases between the germline ends. The CDR3 loop spans 15 amino acids. CDR1 and CDR2 (germline): SGHTA, FQGNSA. Original data processing: Estimated nucleated cell counts came from reference gene primer amplification. Produced via immunoSEQ multiplex PCR; TCRdb's table is partial and in-frame only. The D gene and trimming were derived from the DNA, and the V and J assignments and clone size from that table. The sample comprises around 120,000 clones, almost 85% of which are singletons, and less than 9% rests with the top ten. The chain links TRBV7-2 to TRBJ2-1; no clear D. This clonotype was obtained from a man between 65 and 80 years old with active or convalescent COVID-19. The sequencing input was peripheral blood. Here the CDR3 reads CASSLASRRVNEQFF. CDR3 nucleotides: TGTGCCAGCAGCTTAGCGTCTAGGAGAGTCAATGAGCAGTTCTTC.